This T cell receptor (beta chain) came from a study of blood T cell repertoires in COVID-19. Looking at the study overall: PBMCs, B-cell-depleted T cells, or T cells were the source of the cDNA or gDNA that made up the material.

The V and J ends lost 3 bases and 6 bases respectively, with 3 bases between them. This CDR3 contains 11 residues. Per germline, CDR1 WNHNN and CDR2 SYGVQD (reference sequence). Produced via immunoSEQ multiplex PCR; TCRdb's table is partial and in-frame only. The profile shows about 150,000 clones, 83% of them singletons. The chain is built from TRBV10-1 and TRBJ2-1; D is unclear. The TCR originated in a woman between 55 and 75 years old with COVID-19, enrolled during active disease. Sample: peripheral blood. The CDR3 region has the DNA TGCGCCAGCAGTGACTCCAATGAGCAGTTCTTC. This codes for CASSDSNEQFF.